The 6 T cell receptor beta chains given below trace back to one sample, sequenced in a study of cytomegalovirus exposure and HLA in healthy donors. Only in-frame clones appear in the TCRdb table, and some are missing; sequencing was by immunoSEQ multiplex PCR. The sample yields about 73,000 clones, approximately 90% seen once. Sequencing was performed on PBMCs. The receptor source for this set is a woman aged 18-29 years in good health and CMV-seropositive.

V usage is TRBV2 and J usage is TRBJ2-7, with 10 nucleotides matching TRBD2. The CDR3 is 15 amino acids. Germline V gene sequence: CDR1 SNHLY, CDR2 FYNNEI. Trimming cost V 4 bases and J 0 bases; bases outside gene matches: 3. CDR3 sequence: CASSASGRVSYEQYF. CDR3 DNA sequence: TGTGCCAGCAGTGCAAGCGGGAGGGTCTCCTACGAGCAGTACTTC.

The chain uses TRBV13 and TRBJ1-2; D is possibly TRBD1 (6 bases). CDR3 size: 17 residues. Per the germline V gene, CDR1 is PRHDT and CDR2 is FYEKMQ (reference sequence). The V end was cut by 0 bases, the J end by 8 bases, with 22 bases between. CDR3 protein: CASSLGVGQSKWEGYTF. The DNA for the CDR3 is TGTGCCAGCAGCTTAGGCGTCGGACAGTCAAAATGGGAGGGCTACACCTTC.

The chain recombines TRBV4-1 with TRBJ2-1, with D possibly TRBD1 on 6 matching bases. The germline V gene has CDR1 MGHRA and CDR2 YSYEKL. Trimming removed 0 bases from V and 8 bases from J, with 14 bases in between. The CDR3 runs 15 residues. The CDR3 DNA is TGCGCCAGCAGCCAAGATTCCCCAGGGGCGGATGAGCAGTTCTTC. Encoded protein: CASSQDSPGADEQFF.

This chain uses TRBV7-9 with TRBJ2-7; 8 bases line up with TRBD2. Germline assignment: CDR1 SEHNR and CDR2 FQNEAQ (reference sequence). V was pared by 3 bases and J by 0 bases, with 7 bases of the junction left unmatched. This CDR3 has 16 residues. For the CDR3, the DNA is TGTGCCAGCAGCTTCTGGACCGGGACTAGCTCCTACGAGCAGTACTTC. The encoded protein is CASSFWTGTSSYEQYF.

V usage is TRBV7-2 and J usage is TRBJ2-3; a weak D match, TRBD2 (5 bases). The CDR3 runs 15 residues. Trimming cost V 0 bases and J 0 bases, with 7 bases left between them. Germline V gene lookup returns CDR1 SGHTA and CDR2 FQGNSA. The CDR3 loop reads CASSLADYSTDTQYF. The DNA for the CDR3 is TGTGCCAGCAGCTTAGCAGACTATAGCACAGATACGCAGTATTTT. Looking up the rest from reference TRBV7-2 and TRBJ2-3 gives the full variable domain: GAGVSQSPSNKVTEKGKDVELRCDPISGHTALYWYRQSLGQGLEFLIYFQGNSAPDKSGLPSDRFSAERTGGSVSTLTIQRTQQEDSAVYLCASSLADYSTDTQYFGPGTRLTVL.

The chain is built from TRBV23-1 and TRBJ2-2; D gene unclear. TRBV23-1 is recorded as an ORF, its role being uncertain. The CDR3 length is 13 residues. The V gene lost 2 bases and the J gene lost 1 base, with 2 bases spanning the gap. CDR3 sequence reads: CASSQRNTGELFF. The CDR3 DNA is TGCGCCAGCAGTCAACGGAACACCGGGGAGCTGTTTTTT.